The TCR beta chain described here comes from a study of T-cell reconstitution after alpha-beta-depleted transplantation in children. The CDR3 is made up of 13 amino acids. From germline, CDR1 is SGHNT and CDR2 YENEEA. V was trimmed by 5 bases and J by 4 bases, leaving 9 bases between them. TCRbeta library construction was performed incorporating unique molecular identifiers. MiXCR, applied by TCRdb to the PCR reads, yields one record per CDR3 protein. The data show tens of thousands of distinct CDR3 sequences, under 8% seen once. This clonotype was detected ten times or more. This sample comprised PBMCs, mostly from graft donor cells, obtained 180 days after TCRalphabeta/CD19-depleted stem cell transplant. The sequence was collected from a male patient between 5 and 17 years old who had a stem cell transplant for acute myeloid leukemia, so the T cells may come from the graft donor. V gene TRBV11-3 combines with J gene TRBJ2-1; D gene uncertain. DNA for the CDR3: TGTGCCAGCAGCCCGCGGCAGTACAATGAGCAGTTCTTC. Amino acid sequence: CASSPRQYNEQFF. Full variable domain (remainder filled in from reference TRBV11-3 and TRBJ2-1): EAGVVQSPRYKIIEKKQPVAFWCNPISGHNTLYWYLQNLGQGPELLIRYENEEAVDDSQLPKDRFSAERLKGVDSTLKIQPAELGDSAVYLCASSPRQYNEQFFGPGTRLTVL.